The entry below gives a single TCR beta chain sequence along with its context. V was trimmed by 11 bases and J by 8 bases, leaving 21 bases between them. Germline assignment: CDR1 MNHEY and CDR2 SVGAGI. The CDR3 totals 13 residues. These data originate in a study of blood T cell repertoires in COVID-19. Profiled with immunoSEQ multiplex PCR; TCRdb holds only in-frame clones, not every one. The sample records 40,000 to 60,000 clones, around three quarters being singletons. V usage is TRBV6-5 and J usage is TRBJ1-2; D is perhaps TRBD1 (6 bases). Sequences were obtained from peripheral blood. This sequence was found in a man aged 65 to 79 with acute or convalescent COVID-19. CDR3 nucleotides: TGTGCCGCCGCCACGATGGGGGGGCACGGCTACACCTTC. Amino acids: CAAATMGGHGYTF.